The 24 T cell receptor beta chains below were found in one sample sequenced in a study of healthy donors' naive CD4 and CD8 T cells. Each TCR library used 500 ng of total RNA and a linear amplification protocol. Each CDR3 protein is one row after TCRdb ran MiXCR on the reads. The sample consists of about 180,000 distinct CDR3 sequences, over 60% of them appearing once. What was sequenced was naive CD4+ and CD8+ T cells sorted from blood, pooled from several donors. These receptors came from a pool of human donors in good health; the sample pools cells from several healthy donors.

This chain uses TRBV27 with TRBJ2-1; the match to TRBD2 covers 9 bases. Trimming cost V 1 base and J 8 bases; bases outside gene matches: 6. The CDR3 spans 15 residues. CDR1 is MNHEY, CDR2 SMNVEV, per germline (reference sequence). As DNA, the CDR3 is TGTGCCAGCAGTTTATATAGCGGGAGAGGGGATGAGCAGTTCTTC. It is translated as CASSLYSGRGDEQFF.

This chain joins TRBV13 and TRBJ1-2, with TRBD1 matching over 9 bases. The germline CDR1 and CDR2 sequences are PRHDT and FYEKMQ (reference sequence). The CDR3 loop spans 13 amino acids. Losses at the gene ends were 4 bases for V and 5 bases for J; bases not matched to a gene: 2. The CDR3 coding sequence is TGTGCCAGCAGCTCGGGACAGGGTTATGGCTACACCTTC. It encodes CASSSGQGYGYTF.

The genes are TRBV6-5 and TRBJ1-1, with D perhaps matching TRBD1 (6 bases). V dropped 5 bases and J dropped 6 bases, with 22 bases sitting between them. Germline CDR1 and CDR2: MNHEY and SVGAGI. The length of the CDR3 is 16 residues. CDR3 residues: CASSNPSTRGGAEAFF. CDR3 sequence (DNA): TGTGCCAGCAGTAACCCTTCGACCAGGGGAGGAGCTGAAGCTTTCTTT.

The chain links TRBV11-2 to TRBJ2-3, with D perhaps matching TRBD1 or TRBD2 (5 bases each). V lost 1 base and J lost 1, with 21 bases in between. Germline V gives CDR1 SGHAT, CDR2 FQNNGV. The CDR3 is 19 amino acids. CDR3 loop: CASSLGPWGSSRGTDTQYF. For the CDR3, the DNA is TGTGCCAGCAGCTTAGGCCCTTGGGGGAGTTCGAGGGGCACAGATACGCAGTATTTT.

The gene calls are TRBV19 and TRBJ1-3; the D gene is possibly TRBD1 (5 bases). V lost 5 bases and J 7 bases, leaving 15 bases between the germline ends. This CDR3 is 14 amino acids long. Germline CDR1 reads LNHDA; CDR2 reads SQIVND (reference sequence). This chain's CDR3 is CASSPQGEMNTIYF. In DNA, the CDR3 is TGTGCCAGTAGTCCCCAGGGAGAGATGAACACCATATATTTT.

This chain joins TRBV19 and TRBJ1-1; D unresolved. Germline CDR1 reads LNHDA; CDR2 reads SQIVND (reference sequence). The CDR3 is 14 amino acids. Deletions cut 1 base from V and 1 base from J, with 7 bases between. Here the CDR3 DNA reads TGTGCCAGTAGTATAGCGGTGGGGAACACTGAAGCTTTCTTT. Amino acids: CASSIAVGNTEAFF.

The chain couples TRBV10-3 to TRBJ2-1; 8 nucleotides align to TRBD1. V gave up 10 bases and J gave up 6 bases; unmatched junction bases: 8. Per the germline V gene, CDR1 is ENHRY and CDR2 is SYGVKD. The CDR3 has 13 amino acids. CDR3 loop: CATQGARGNEQFF. DNA of the CDR3: TGTGCCACCCAGGGGGCGCGGGGCAATGAGCAGTTCTTC.

The rearrangement uses TRBV6-2 or TRBV6-3 and TRBJ2-7; D remains ambiguous. With 8 bases removed from V and 7 bases from J, the gap between germline ends came to 12 bases. The germline V gene has CDR1 MNHEY and CDR2 SVGEGT. The CDR3 sequence is 11 residues long. CDR3 coding DNA: TGTGCCAGCGGGCCCCGGATTGAGCAGTACTTC. Translation gives CASGPRIEQYF.

V usage is TRBV5-5 and J usage is TRBJ2-2; D unclear. V lost 7 bases, J lost 3 bases, and 13 bases lay in between. CDR3 length equals 14 residues. Per germline, CDR1 SGHKS and CDR2 YYEKEE (reference sequence). CDR3 sequence: CASRPMMDTGELFF. The CDR3, as DNA: TGTGCCAGCCGCCCCATGATGGACACCGGGGAGCTGTTTTTT.

This clonotype has just a few counts. V and J are TRBV29-1 and TRBJ2-1; D is ambiguous. The CDR3 runs 14 residues. Germline V gene sequence: CDR1 SQVTM, CDR2 ANQGSEA. V lost 4 bases, J lost 3 bases, and 13 bases lay in between. CDR3 nucleotides: TGCAGCGTTGTAAGTGGAGTCCTCTACAATGAGCAGTTCTTC. This codes for CSVVSGVLYNEQFF.

The V gene is TRBV6-5, the J gene TRBJ2-1, with 11 bases matching TRBD2. Per the germline V gene, CDR1 is MNHEY and CDR2 is SVGAGI. CDR3 length: 19 amino acids. Trimming took 6 bases from V and 0 from J; bases not matched to a gene: 13. CDR3 bases: TGTGCCAGCAGGCGAATAGAGTGGACTAGCGGGTCCTCCTACAATGAGCAGTTCTTC. Encoded protein: CASRRIEWTSGSSYNEQFF.

The chain couples TRBV5-5 to TRBJ2-5; D uncertain. The germline V gene encodes CDR1 SGHKS and CDR2 YYEKEE (reference sequence). Trimming left V 4 bases short and J 0 bases short, with 13 bases between. This CDR3 has 15 residues. The CDR3 sequence: CASSEAPGYQETQYF. The CDR3 DNA reads TGTGCCAGCAGCGAGGCTCCTGGATACCAAGAGACCCAGTACTTC.

The chain carries TRBV19 and TRBJ1-5, with a possible D match to TRBD1 (5 bases). Per the germline V gene, CDR1 is LNHDA and CDR2 is SQIVND (reference sequence). The V and J ends lost 3 bases and 8 bases respectively, with 8 bases between them. This CDR3 is 12 amino acids long. The CDR3 DNA is TGTGCCAGTAGTATCAGGGTTGAGCCCCAGCATTTT. Protein: CASSIRVEPQHF. The full variable domain, in which reference TRBV19 and TRBJ1-5 provide the parts outside the CDR3, is DGGITQSPKYLFRKEGQNVTLSCEQNLNHDAMYWYRQDPGQGLRLIYYSQIVNDFQKGDIAEGYSVSREKKESFPLTVTSAQKNPTAFYLCASSIRVEPQHFGDGTRLSIL.

The chain has TRBV12-3 or TRBV12-4 and TRBJ2-1; D call uncertain. V lost 7 bases to trimming and J lost 4 bases, with 8 bases between them. The CDR3 covers 12 residues. This CDR3 reads CASMAVYNEQFF. CDR3 DNA: TGTGCCAGCATGGCGGTATACAATGAGCAGTTCTTC.

The CDR3 DNA reads TGTGCCAGCAGTTATGTAGCTGGAGGAAACACCATATATTTT. Translated: CASSYVAGGNTIYF. V gene TRBV6-5 combines with J gene TRBJ1-3, with D unresolved. The CDR3 covers 14 residues. Germline lookup yields CDR1 MNHEY and CDR2 SVGAGI. Trimming took 3 bases from V and 4 from J, leaving 10 bases between them.

The rearrangement links TRBV6-5 to TRBJ2-3; 7 nucleotides line up with TRBD1. CDR3 size: 15 residues. The J segment lost 2 bases and the V segment lost 2 bases, leaving 4 bases of the junction unmatched. Germline CDR1 reads MNHEY; CDR2 reads SVGAGI. The CDR3 nucleotides are TGTGCCAGCAGTTACCGGACAGGTTACACAGATACGCAGTATTTT. Amino acids: CASSYRTGYTDTQYF.

The sample holds a few counts of this clonotype. The chain joins TRBV4-1 to TRBJ2-4; D may be TRBD1 (6 bases). V was pared by 4 bases and J by 0 bases, with 10 bases between. In germline, CDR1 is MGHRA, CDR2 YSYEKL. This CDR3 is 15 amino acids long. CDR3 nucleotide sequence: TGCGCCAGCAGCCTGATGGACAGAGCCAAAAACATTCAGTACTTC. Its protein product is CASSLMDRAKNIQYF.

The rearrangement uses TRBV29-1 and TRBJ1-3; D remains ambiguous. CDR1 and CDR2 from the germline V gene are SQVTM and ANQGSEA. The CDR3 runs to 16 residues. Trimming took off 4 bases at V and 0 bases at J, with 16 bases between the two ends. The CDR3 loop reads CSVVVPHAGSGNTIYF. The CDR3 DNA follows: TGCAGCGTTGTCGTCCCACACGCCGGCTCTGGAAACACCATATATTTT. Full variable domain (outside the CDR3, taken from reference TRBV29-1 and TRBJ1-3): SAVISQKPSRDICQRGTSLTIQCQVDSQVTMMFWYRQQPGQSLTLIATANQGSEATYESGFVIDKFPISRPNLTFSTLTVSNMSPEDSSIYLCSVVVPHAGSGNTIYFGEGSWLTVV.

V and J are TRBV2 and TRBJ2-7; 9 bases agree with TRBD1. From germline, CDR1 is SNHLY and CDR2 FYNNEI. V lost 4 bases, J lost 3 bases, and 4 bases stayed unmatched. The CDR3 is 14 amino acids. This CDR3 reads CASSGGTGYYEQYF. The CDR3 DNA follows: TGTGCCAGCAGTGGGGGGACAGGGTACTACGAGCAGTACTTC.

The CDR3 protein is CASSEDEGRPFPYEQYF. CDR3 nucleotide sequence: TGTGCCAGCAGTGAAGACGAGGGGCGGCCCTTTCCCTACGAGCAGTACTTC. The V and J genes are TRBV6-1 and TRBJ2-7; D possibly uses TRBD1 or TRBD2 (5 bases each). The CDR3 spans 17 residues. CDR1 is MNHNS and CDR2 is SASEGT in the germline V gene. Trimming pared 1 base from V and 2 bases from J, leaving 18 bases between.

The chain is built from TRBV19 and TRBJ2-5, with D possibly TRBD2 on 6 matching bases. Germline lookup yields CDR1 LNHDA and CDR2 SQIVND (reference sequence). V gave up 4 bases and J gave up 4 bases, with 16 bases separating them. CDR3 size: 15 residues. The CDR3 region is CASSRGSGGRETQYF. DNA of the CDR3: TGTGCCAGTAGTAGGGGATCCGGGGGTCGAGAGACCCAGTACTTC.

The V and J genes are TRBV18 and TRBJ1-6, with 8 bases that match TRBD1. The CDR3 loop spans 14 amino acids. Germline CDR1 reads KGHSH; CDR2 reads LQKENI. V shed 7 bases, J shed 7 bases, and the junction held 6 bases outside the gene matches. CDR3 nucleotides: TGTGCCAGCTGGTCCGGGACAGGCAATTCACCCCTCCACTTT. Its protein is CASWSGTGNSPLHF.

The rearrangement links TRBV29-1 to TRBJ2-5; 7 bases match TRBD2. Germline lookup yields CDR1 SQVTM and CDR2 ANQGSEA. The CDR3 is 14 amino acids. V trimming: 7 bases; J trimming: 1 base; junction bases outside the gene matches: 9. The CDR3 is CSAGRPGLQETQYF. As DNA, the CDR3 is TGCAGCGCCGGGAGGCCGGGCCTCCAAGAGACCCAGTACTTC.

The genes are TRBV29-1 and TRBJ2-7; perhaps TRBD1 as D (6 bases). This CDR3 has 13 amino acids. Germline CDR1 reads SQVTM; CDR2 reads ANQGSEA. V lost 4 bases and J 2 bases, leaving 12 bases between the germline ends. CDR3 sequence (DNA): TGCAGCGTTGTGCGGCAGGGGACCTACGAGCAGTACTTC. Translating gives CSVVRQGTYEQYF.